This T cell receptor (beta chain) was sequenced during a study of blood T cell repertoires in COVID-19. Study summary: Material from acute and convalescent COVID-19 was sourced from the United States, Italy and Spain.

Germline V gives CDR1 MRHNA, CDR2 SNTAGT. Trimming took 6 bases from V and 0 from J, leaving 15 bases between them. The CDR3 spans 17 residues. Sequenced by immunoSEQ multiplex PCR; TCRdb stores in-frame clones only, minus some. The table includes about 120,000 clones, roughly 89% detected once. The material sequenced was peripheral blood. This clonotype was sampled from a woman aged 45-65 years with acute or convalescent COVID-19. V gene TRBV6-4 combines with J gene TRBJ2-6, with D tentatively TRBD1 (6 bases). CDR3 sequence reads: CASRGEGEISGANVLTF. The DNA for the CDR3 is TGTGCCAGCAGGGGTGAGGGGGAAATCTCTGGGGCCAACGTCCTGACTTTC.